One and the same sample provided the 5 T cell receptor beta chains below, sequenced in a study of T cell responses to AZD1222 COVID-19 vaccine. Some clones are missing from TCRdb's copy, which holds only in-frame ones; the method was immunoSEQ multiplex PCR. The table records around 110,000 clones, about 80% of them present only once. Sample: peripheral blood, taken on day 0 of AZD1222 vaccination. The receptors were gathered from an adult in good health.

The rearrangement uses TRBV6-5 and TRBJ2-7; possibly TRBD2 for D (6 bases). The ends were cut back, 8 bases at V and 4 bases at J, with 15 bases in the middle. Per the germline V gene, CDR1 is MNHEY and CDR2 is SVGAGI. The CDR3 spans 13 residues. CDR3 nucleotide sequence: TGTGCCAGCGGGCGGGCGGGACCTTACGAGCAGTACTTC. The encoded protein is CASGRAGPYEQYF.

The sample holds one count of this clone. The chain links TRBV2 to TRBJ2-5; D unresolved. This CDR3 is 12 amino acids long. CDR1 and CDR2 (germline): SNHLY, FYNNEI. V lost 10 bases and J 5 bases, leaving 14 bases between the germline ends. The CDR3 region is CATAGGPETQYF. The CDR3, as DNA: TGTGCCACAGCCGGTGGTCCGGAGACCCAGTACTTC.

This chain connects TRBV20-1 to TRBJ2-7, with D perhaps matching TRBD1 (6 bases). Germline CDR1 is DFQATT and CDR2 is SNEGSKA (reference sequence). The CDR3 runs to 11 residues. V lost 7 bases, J lost 1 base, and 8 bases lay in between. The CDR3 is CSGTVSYEQYF. CDR3 DNA sequence: TGCAGTGGGACAGTGTCCTACGAGCAGTACTTC.

The chain employs TRBV18 and TRBJ1-1; the D is unclear. Trimming stripped 5 bases from V and 1 base from J, with 11 bases between. This CDR3 has 14 amino acids. Germline CDR1 is KGHSH and CDR2 is LQKENI. The CDR3 reads CASSMGQPNTEAFF. The CDR3 DNA reads TGTGCCAGCTCAATGGGCCAGCCGAACACTGAAGCTTTCTTT.

In this sample, this clone turned up a few times. The chain couples TRBV18 to TRBJ1-1; TRBD1 matches at 9 bases. The CDR3 length is 15 residues. CDR1 and CDR2 (germline): KGHSH, LQKENI. The trim removed 5 bases at V and 0 bases at J, leaving 4 bases unmatched. In nucleotides, the CDR3 is TGTGCCAGCTCATGGACAGGGGTCATGAACACTGAAGCTTTCTTT. Translating gives CASSWTGVMNTEAFF.